These 5 T cell receptor beta chains were sequenced from one sample in a study of blood T cells in healthy people across ages. The authors ran a second PCR of about 7 to 11 cycles using a sample-barcoded 5' primer and a J-beta primer mix. Via MiXCR, TCRdb re-called the 5' RACE reads, giving one row per CDR3 protein. The table has hundreds of thousands of distinct CDR3 sequences, roughly 60% seen once. The sample was blood. All receptors derive from a man younger than 40 in good health.

The rearrangement links TRBV9 to TRBJ2-7; TRBD2 is a possible D gene (5 bases). The assigned J gene may be wrong: the sequence end matches TRBJ2-5 better. This CDR3 is built from 13 residues. CDR1 is SGDLS and CDR2 is YYNGEE in the germline V gene. The CDR3 coding sequence is TGTGCCAGCAGCGGGACTCCCTCCGGGACCCAGTACTTC. This encodes CASSGTPSGTQYF.

CDR3 in amino acids: CASSELWELFF. As DNA, the CDR3 is TGTGCCAGCAGTGAGCTCTGGGAGCTGTTTTTT. V is TRBV2 and J is TRBJ2-2; no reliable D call. Trimming removed 3 bases from V and 9 bases from J, with 5 bases in between. The germline CDR1 and CDR2 sequences are SNHLY and FYNNEI. The CDR3 contains 11 residues.

The chain links TRBV5-1 to TRBJ2-1, with D perhaps given as TRBD1 or TRBD2 (5 bases each). The germline gives CDR1 SGHRS, CDR2 YFSETQ. The CDR3 runs 15 residues. The germline V and J ends were trimmed by 4 bases and 6 bases, with 17 bases remaining between them. The CDR3 nucleotides are TGCGCCAGCAGCCAGGTCCCGGGGACCGCCAATGAGCAGTTCTTC. It encodes CASSQVPGTANEQFF. The full variable domain, with the rest looked up from reference TRBV5-1 and TRBJ2-1, is KAGVTQTPRYLIKTRGQQVTLSCSPISGHRSVSWYQQTPGQGLQFLFEYFSETQRNKGNFPGRFSGRQFSNSRSEMNVSTLELGDSALYLCASSQVPGTANEQFFGPGTRLTVL.

This chain uses TRBV20-1 with TRBJ1-4; D is uncertain. The V gene lost 0 bases and the J gene lost 8 bases, with 10 bases spanning the gap. The CDR3 extends over 13 amino acids. Germline loops: CDR1 DFQATT, CDR2 SNEGSKA (reference sequence). The CDR3 is CSARDGPGEKLFF. The CDR3 nucleotides are TGCAGTGCTAGAGATGGGCCCGGAGAAAAACTGTTTTTT.

This chain joins TRBV12-3 or TRBV12-4 and TRBJ1-6; no clear D gene. Deletions cut 6 bases from V and 0 bases from J, with 6 bases between. CDR3 length: 14 residues. CDR3 DNA: TGTGCCAGCAGGGCGAGCTCCTATAATTCACCCCTCCACTTT. It yields the protein CASRASSYNSPLHF.